The 21 T cell receptor beta chains given below trace back to one sample, sequenced in a study of OX40 agonist ivuxolimab in advanced cancers. Produced via immunoSEQ multiplex PCR; TCRdb's table is partial and in-frame only. The sample records roughly 53,000 clones, about 88% being singletons. This material consisted of CD4+ or CD8+ T cells sorted from blood, taken in a trial of the OX40 agonist ivuxolimab. These receptors were obtained from an adult with an advanced solid tumor such as melanoma, head and neck, liver or kidney cancer.

In this sample, this clone turned up once. V gene TRBV2 combines with J gene TRBJ2-2; the match to TRBD1 covers 10 bases. The CDR3 runs 15 residues. Germline loops: CDR1 SNHLY, CDR2 FYNNEI. With 3 bases clipped from V and 6 bases from J, the junction kept 4 bases outside the gene matches. The chain's CDR3 is CASSETGGASGELFF. CDR3 coding DNA: TGTGCCAGCAGTGAGACAGGGGGCGCTTCCGGGGAGCTGTTTTTT.

The V call is TRBV6-1, the J call TRBJ1-5; the match to TRBD1 covers 9 bases. The germline gives CDR1 MNHNS, CDR2 SASEGT. The CDR3 length is 13 residues. Losses at the gene ends were 5 bases for V and 6 bases for J; bases not matched to a gene: 2. As DNA, the CDR3 is TGTGCCAGCAGTCAGGACAGGGGTCAGCCCCAGCATTTT. Protein: CASSQDRGQPQHF.

The rearrangement joins TRBV5-6 to TRBJ2-7; maybe TRBD2 (6 bases). Germline V CDR1 and CDR2: SGHDT, YYEEEE. Deletions cut 5 bases from V and 2 bases from J, with 20 bases between. CDR3 length: 16 residues. DNA of the CDR3: TGTGCCAGCAGGTACCGGGGCGCGGGGTCCGCCTACGAGCAGTACTTC. Its translation: CASRYRGAGSAYEQYF.

The V gene is TRBV2, the J gene TRBJ2-3; 8 positions match TRBD2. Looked up from germline, CDR1 is SNHLY and CDR2 is FYNNEI. V gave up 8 bases and J gave up 5 bases; unmatched junction bases: 9. The CDR3 runs 14 residues. CDR3 DNA sequence: TGTGCCAGCGAGCGGGAGTCGGTCTTAGATACGCAGTATTTT. Protein product: CASERESVLDTQYF.

The chain is built from TRBV4-2 and TRBJ2-1; 8 bases are shared with TRBD2. The germline gives CDR1 LGHNA, CDR2 YNFKEQ. This CDR3 region has 14 residues. V trimming: 6 bases; J trimming: 4 bases; junction bases outside the gene matches: 5. The CDR3 here is CASRQLAEYNEQFF. In DNA, the CDR3 is TGTGCCAGCAGACAACTAGCGGAGTACAATGAGCAGTTCTTC.

The V gene is TRBV10-3, the J gene TRBJ2-1, with 9 bases that match TRBD1. CDR3 size: 16 residues. Trimming cost V 6 bases and J 9 bases; bases outside gene matches: 15. CDR1 ENHRY and CDR2 SYGVKD come from the germline V gene. CDR3 nucleotide sequence: TGTGCCATCAGAGCAACGGAGGACAGGGGTGAGGGTGAGCAGTTCTTC. It specifies CAIRATEDRGEGEQFF.

The chain combines TRBV27 with TRBJ2-3; D is possibly TRBD2 (7 bases). Deletions cut 3 bases from V and 3 bases from J, with 16 bases between. Germline V gives CDR1 MNHEY, CDR2 SMNVEV (reference sequence). This CDR3 region has 16 residues. The CDR3 here is CASSFWRGLRTDTQYF. The CDR3 nucleotides are TGTGCCAGCAGTTTTTGGCGGGGGCTGAGGACAGATACGCAGTATTTT.

In its sample, this clone was seen many times. The chain joins TRBV5-8 to TRBJ2-7; 10 nucleotides agree with TRBD2. Trimming cost V 4 bases and J 6 bases; bases outside gene matches: 4. The CDR3 loop spans 13 amino acids. Germline V CDR1 and CDR2: SGHTS, YDEGEE. As DNA, the CDR3 is TGTGCCAGCAGCCGAAGCGGGAGGGGCGAGCAGTACTTC. Residues: CASSRSGRGEQYF.

V gene TRBV11-3 combines with J gene TRBJ2-1; D may be TRBD2 (6 bases). The CDR3 is 13 residues long. The V end was cut by 4 bases, the J end by 7 bases, with 11 bases between. Germline CDR1 is SGHNT and CDR2 is YENEEA. CDR3 protein: CASSWGELNEQFF. CDR3 nucleotide sequence: TGTGCCAGCAGCTGGGGGGAATTGAATGAGCAGTTCTTC. The full variable domain, rest sourced from reference TRBV11-3 and TRBJ2-1, is EAGVVQSPRYKIIEKKQPVAFWCNPISGHNTLYWYLQNLGQGPELLIRYENEEAVDDSQLPKDRFSAERLKGVDSTLKIQPAELGDSAVYLCASSWGELNEQFFGPGTRLTVL.

This clone occurred a few times. The chain uses TRBV30 and TRBJ2-7; 8 positions agree with TRBD1. Unmatched junction bases numbered 7, after V lost 5 bases and J lost 7 bases. There are 12 residues in the CDR3. CDR1 and CDR2 from the germline V gene are GTSNPN and SVGIG (reference sequence). CDR3 bases: TGTGCCTGGTCGGACAGGGCTCGGGAGCAGTACTTC. Protein: CAWSDRAREQYF.

Only one count was recorded for this clone. The chain is built from TRBV11-3 and TRBJ1-1, with 7 bases identical to TRBD1. Germline CDR1 reads SGHNT; CDR2 reads YENEEA. Losses at the gene ends were 1 base for V and 4 bases for J; bases not matched to a gene: 0. CDR3 length equals 13 residues. The CDR3 sequence: CASSLAGGTEAFF. CDR3 nucleotide sequence: TGTGCCAGCAGCTTAGCAGGGGGCACTGAAGCTTTCTTT.

This rearrangement joins TRBV6-1 to TRBJ2-2, with TRBD1 matching over 8 bases. The CDR3 length is 15 residues. V lost 4 bases to trimming and J lost 6 bases; unmatched junction nucleotides: 7. Germline assignment: CDR1 MNHNS and CDR2 SASEGT. CDR3 DNA sequence: TGTGCCAGCAGTGTCAGACAGGGGACGGCCGGGGAGCTGTTTTTT. Protein sequence: CASSVRQGTAGELFF.

In its sample, this clone was seen a few times. The chain is built from TRBV2 and TRBJ1-2; 11 nucleotides match TRBD1. J was trimmed by 6 bases and V by 10 bases; bases with no gene match: 7. The germline gives CDR1 SNHLY, CDR2 FYNNEI. The CDR3 has 13 residues. The CDR3 bases are TGTGCCACCTACCGGGACAGGGGGGATGGCTACACCTTC. Residues: CATYRDRGDGYTF.

This rearrangement joins TRBV29-1 to TRBJ2-7; D is perhaps TRBD2 (6 bases). Germline values: CDR1 SQVTM, CDR2 ANQGSEA. This CDR3 is 12 amino acids long. V lost 6 bases and J lost 2, with 11 bases in between. CDR3 loop: CSVGLSPYEQYF. In nucleotides, the CDR3 is TGCAGCGTCGGACTATCCCCCTACGAGCAGTACTTC.

The chain couples TRBV5-4 to TRBJ2-7; 8 bases are a match to TRBD2. Trimming removed 4 bases from V and 1 base from J; junction bases left unmatched: 10. Germline assignment: CDR1 SGHNT and CDR2 YYREEE (reference sequence). The CDR3 sequence is 16 residues long. CDR3 in DNA: TGTGCCAGCAGCGAAATAGGACTAGCCCGGTCCTACGAGCAGTACTTC. Translated: CASSEIGLARSYEQYF.

The rearrangement uses TRBV5-1 and TRBJ1-2, with a possible D match to TRBD1 (5 bases). V was shortened by 0 bases and J by 6 bases, with 9 bases between the two germline ends. The CDR3 loop spans 13 amino acids. Germline CDR1 SGHRS, CDR2 YFSETQ. The CDR3 region has the DNA TGCGCCAGCAGCTTGGAGGGAGGGGATGGCTACACCTTC. As protein: CASSLEGGDGYTF.

The V gene is TRBV6-1, the J gene TRBJ2-5; 9 bases are shared with TRBD2. V was pared by 3 bases and J by 3 bases, with 14 bases of the junction left unmatched. The CDR3 contains 18 residues. Germline CDR1 and CDR2: MNHNS and SASEGT. CDR3 protein: CASSDVFVGRGGEETQYF. CDR3 DNA: TGTGCCAGCAGTGATGTTTTCGTCGGGCGGGGGGGAGAAGAGACCCAGTACTTC.

The chain recombines TRBV11-2 with TRBJ1-2; a possible D gene is TRBD1 (5 bases). V was trimmed by 1 base and J by 5 bases, leaving 17 bases between them. The CDR3 consists of 16 residues. CDR1 is SGHAT, CDR2 FQNNGV, per germline. The CDR3 coding sequence is TGTGCCAGCAGCTTAGTTGCTCAGGGCTCGCGGTATGGCTACACCTTC. It is translated as CASSLVAQGSRYGYTF.

CDR3 in amino acids: CASSEDPRSDTQYF. The CDR3 DNA reads TGTGCCAGCAGTGAGGATCCAAGGTCAGATACGCAGTATTTT. The chain joins TRBV6-4 to TRBJ2-3, with D unresolved. Germline assignment: CDR1 MRHNA and CDR2 SNTAGT. CDR3 length: 14 amino acids. Trimming took 3 bases from V and 4 from J, leaving 11 bases between them.

In this sample, this clone turned up a few times. The V gene is TRBV6-6, the J gene TRBJ1-5, with a possible D match to TRBD1 (5 bases). Germline-derived CDR1 and CDR2 are MNHNY and SVGAGI (reference sequence). The CDR3 is made up of 13 amino acids. V lost 6 bases, J lost 5 bases, and 11 bases lay in between. Here the CDR3 reads CASRGVGDQPQHF. Written as DNA, the CDR3 is TGTGCCAGCAGGGGGGTGGGGGATCAGCCCCAGCATTTT.

The table lists this clone with a few counts. CDR3 in DNA: TGTGCCAGCAGTGAAGCCCGGACGGGGGAAAACGGCTACACCTTC. Its protein product is CASSEARTGENGYTF. The J gene is TRBJ1-2, the V gene TRBV6-1; D is possibly TRBD1 (5 bases). The germline gives CDR1 MNHNS, CDR2 SASEGT. V lost 0 bases and J lost 8, with 16 bases in between. The length of the CDR3 is 15 residues.